One sample yielded the 24 T cell receptor beta chains listed below, sequenced in a study of shared clonotypes between healthy human individuals. Clones were read by immunoSEQ multiplex PCR, and TCRdb kept only the in-frame ones, dropping some. Altogether approximately 740,000 clones are present, nearly 95% being singletons, with the ten largest covering 24%. Terminally differentiated effector memory CD45RA+ cells were excluded by CCR7 positive selection of CD45RO-negative cells. The sequenced material came from naive CD8+ T cells sorted from blood. These receptors all come from a young man in good health.

This rearrangement joins TRBV7-9 to TRBJ2-3; TRBD2 matches 13 bases. Germline loops: CDR1 SEHNR, CDR2 FQNEAQ (reference sequence). V shed 5 bases, J shed 3 bases, and the junction held 11 bases outside the gene matches. The CDR3 loop spans 18 amino acids. The CDR3 loop is CASSLWTSGSGGTDTQYF. CDR3 sequence (DNA): TGTGCCAGCAGCCTGTGGACTAGCGGGAGTGGAGGTACAGATACGCAGTATTTT.

As to this clone: Other DNA sequences from this sample encode an identical CDR3 as well. This chain links TRBV27 with TRBJ2-7; TRBD2 aligns across 8 bases. There are 15 residues in the CDR3. V lost 4 bases to trimming and J lost 3 bases; unmatched junction nucleotides: 8. Germline V gene data show CDR1 as MNHEY and CDR2 as SMNVEV (reference sequence). DNA for the CDR3: TGTGCCAGCAGTTCGACCGGGACTAGTTTCTACGAGCAGTACTTC. As protein: CASSSTGTSFYEQYF.

V gene TRBV19 combines with J gene TRBJ2-7, with 8 nucleotides matching TRBD2. CDR1 and CDR2 from the germline V gene are LNHDA and SQIVND (reference sequence). V dropped 7 bases and J dropped 0; count of bases not matched to a gene: 5. The CDR3 consists of 14 residues. CDR3 loop: CASTPSGSSYEQYF. The CDR3 region has the DNA TGTGCCAGTACCCCGAGCGGGAGCTCCTACGAGCAGTACTTC.

The chain recombines TRBV11-2 with TRBJ2-3, with 7 bases that match TRBD1. This CDR3 has 16 amino acids. In germline, CDR1 is SGHAT, CDR2 FQNNGV. V gave up 4 bases and J gave up 1 base; unmatched junction bases: 8. The CDR3 bases are TGTGCCAGCAGCTCCCAGAGACAGGGAGGCACAGATACGCAGTATTTT. Translation gives CASSSQRQGGTDTQYF.

This rearrangement joins TRBV6-1 to TRBJ1-5; 8 bases match TRBD1. CDR1 and CDR2 from the germline V gene are MNHNS and SASEGT. CDR3 size: 14 residues. V lost 6 bases, J lost 6 bases, and 7 bases stayed unmatched. In nucleotides, the CDR3 is TGTGCCAGCAGAGGAACAGGGGGTGGTCAGCCCCAGCATTTT. This translates into CASRGTGGGQPQHF.

As for this clone: This CDR3 is also generated by other DNA sequences in the sample. The gene calls are TRBV27 and TRBJ1-5; D is perhaps TRBD1 (5 bases). The ends were cut back, 5 bases at V and 4 bases at J, with 9 bases in the middle. In germline, CDR1 is MNHEY, CDR2 SMNVEV (reference sequence). The CDR3 totals 13 residues. Here the CDR3 reads CASSRGGNQPQHF. The DNA of the CDR3 is TGTGCCAGCAGTCGGGGGGGGAATCAGCCCCAGCATTTT.

This chain links TRBV15 with TRBJ2-7, with 10 bases aligning to TRBD2. CDR3 length: 15 residues. J lost 0 bases, V lost 4 bases, and 3 bases had no gene match. CDR1 and CDR2 (germline): LNHNV, YYDKDF (reference sequence). The CDR3 here is CATSTGLADSYEQYF. In DNA form, the CDR3 reads TGTGCCACCAGCACAGGACTAGCGGACTCCTACGAGCAGTACTTC.

The V and J genes are TRBV5-1 and TRBJ2-5; tentative D call: TRBD2 (6 bases). The CDR3 contains 15 residues. The germline CDR1 and CDR2 sequences are SGHRS and YFSETQ. V was clipped by 1 base and J by 2 bases, with 12 bases between them. Here the CDR3 reads CASSLTDGLQETQYF. The CDR3 nucleotides are TGCGCCAGCAGCTTGACCGACGGACTACAAGAGACCCAGTACTTC.

Only a few counts were recorded for this clone. Distinct nucleotide sequences in the sample also encode this CDR3. The V and J genes are TRBV27 and TRBJ2-7; 8 positions agree with TRBD1. Germline values: CDR1 MNHEY, CDR2 SMNVEV (reference sequence). V shed 5 bases and J 3 bases; nucleotides not matched to a gene: 6. CDR3 length equals 14 residues. CDR3 in amino acids: CASSPRDRSYEQYF. The DNA of the CDR3 is TGTGCCAGCAGTCCCCGGGACAGGAGCTACGAGCAGTACTTC.

The chain couples TRBV7-9 to TRBJ2-3, with TRBD2 identical over 8 bases. CDR3 length: 15 residues. The germline V gene encodes CDR1 SEHNR and CDR2 FQNEAQ (reference sequence). The junction had 5 bases not matched to a gene; V was cut back by 2 bases and J by 4 bases. CDR3 sequence (DNA): TGTGCCAGCAGCTTATGGAGTAGCGGGGCAGATACGCAGTATTTT. This translates into CASSLWSSGADTQYF.

The chain carries TRBV27 and TRBJ2-3; 8 bases line up with TRBD1. CDR3 size: 17 residues. In germline, CDR1 is MNHEY, CDR2 SMNVEV (reference sequence). V dropped 4 bases and J dropped 2; count of bases not matched to a gene: 11. The CDR3 here is CASSSSYRGFNTDTQYF. The CDR3 bases are TGTGCCAGCAGTTCCTCCTACAGGGGGTTCAACACAGATACGCAGTATTTT.

This rearrangement joins TRBV11-2 to TRBJ2-3; 13 bases are a match to TRBD2. Germline CDR1 is SGHAT and CDR2 is FQNNGV. J was trimmed by 6 bases and V by 4 bases; bases with no gene match: 10. The CDR3 has 17 amino acids. CDR3 protein: CASSSQGLAGYLDTQYF. CDR3 coding DNA: TGTGCCAGCAGCTCCCAGGGACTAGCGGGATATCTGGATACGCAGTATTTT.

The V and J genes are TRBV21-1 and TRBJ2-7; TRBD2, as called in the table, went unchecked against the DNA. TRBV21-1 counts as a pseudogene. This CDR3 spans 13 amino acids. The CDR3 nucleotides are TGTGCCATCCGGACTAGCGGGACCTACGAGCAGTACTTC. It encodes CAIRTSGTYEQYF.

V usage is TRBV25-1 and J usage is TRBJ2-3; TRBD2 matches 10 bases. J was trimmed by 2 bases and V by 11 bases; bases with no gene match: 4. Per the germline V gene, CDR1 is MGHDK and CDR2 is SYGVNS. The CDR3 extends over 13 amino acids. CDR3: CAAGLANTDTQYF. CDR3 DNA: TGTGCCGCGGGACTAGCGAACACAGATACGCAGTATTTT.

V is TRBV7-8 and J is TRBJ2-7, with 9 nucleotides matching TRBD2. The CDR3 totals 16 residues. V lost 5 bases, J lost 3 bases, and 11 bases stayed unmatched. In germline, CDR1 is SGHVS, CDR2 FQNEAQ. CDR3 protein: CASSRNAGTSHYEQYF. The CDR3 coding sequence is TGTGCCAGCAGCCGCAACGCCGGGACTAGCCACTACGAGCAGTACTTC.

The chain carries TRBV7-6 and TRBJ2-3; no clear D. V was cut by 5 bases and J by 5 bases, with 29 bases left in between. Germline V gene lookup returns CDR1 SGHVS and CDR2 FNYEAQ. The CDR3 is 19 residues long. The CDR3 bases are TGTGCCAGCAGCGACCCCCCCCCTGGGAAGCGTGAGTGGGTAGATACGCAGTATTTT. This codes for CASSDPPPGKREWVDTQYF.

With respect to this clone: The sample holds other DNA sequences that translate to the same CDR3. This chain links TRBV7-9 with TRBJ2-1, with D perhaps matching TRBD2 (5 bases). The germline CDR1 and CDR2 sequences are SEHNR and FQNEAQ (reference sequence). This CDR3 is 15 amino acids long. Trimming left V 4 bases short and J 0 bases short, with 10 bases between. CDR3 protein: CASSSTRNSYNEQFF. The CDR3 DNA sequence: TGTGCCAGCAGCTCCACTAGAAACTCCTACAATGAGCAGTTCTTC.

The V gene is TRBV11-2, the J gene TRBJ1-2, with D possibly matching TRBD1 (5 bases). Trimming took 5 bases from V and 5 from J, leaving 18 bases between them. The V gene's germline CDR1 is SGHAT and CDR2 FQNNGV. The CDR3 runs to 15 residues. The CDR3 nucleotides are TGTGCCAGCAGCCCGGGGCAGACAGTTTGGTATGGCTACACCTTC. Its translation is CASSPGQTVWYGYTF.

V and J are TRBV5-8 and TRBJ2-7; perhaps TRBD1 as D (6 bases). The ends were cut back, 1 base at V and 4 bases at J, with 12 bases in the middle. The germline gives CDR1 SGHTS, CDR2 YDEGEE. The CDR3 sequence is 14 residues long. CDR3 amino acids: CASSLIGTPYEQYF. CDR3 nucleotides: TGTGCCAGCAGCTTGATCGGGACACCGTACGAGCAGTACTTC.

The chain employs TRBV2 and TRBJ1-5; D unresolved. The CDR3 consists of 12 residues. Germline loops: CDR1 SNHLY, CDR2 FYNNEI. V was clipped by 7 bases and J by 4 bases, with 8 bases between them. This CDR3 is CASTAGNQPQHF. DNA of the CDR3: TGTGCCAGCACAGCTGGGAATCAGCCCCAGCATTTT. The full variable domain, with the rest looked up from reference TRBV2 and TRBJ1-5, is EPEVTQTPSHQVTQMGQEVILRCVPISNHLYFYWYRQILGQKVEFLVSFYNNEISEKSEIFDDQFSVERPDGSNFTLKIRSTKLEDSAMYFCASTAGNQPQHFGDGTRLSIL.

The rearrangement links TRBV27 to TRBJ1-5; D unresolved. The CDR3 extends over 14 amino acids. Germline CDR1 and CDR2: MNHEY and SMNVEV (reference sequence). Trimming pared 5 bases from V and 0 bases from J, leaving 8 bases between. CDR3 coding DNA: TGTGCCAGCAGTCGAGGGCATAGCAATCAGCCCCAGCATTTT. Translation gives CASSRGHSNQPQHF.

This clone appeared once. The V call is TRBV29-1, the J call TRBJ2-5, with D tentatively TRBD1 (5 bases). The CDR3 covers 14 residues. Germline V gene data show CDR1 as SQVTM and CDR2 as ANQGSEA. Trimming removed 6 bases from V and 3 bases from J, with 17 bases in between. The DNA for the CDR3 is TGCAGCGTCCCGACAGATAGCTTCGAAGAGACCCAGTACTTC. Protein product: CSVPTDSFEETQYF. Filled out from reference TRBV29-1 and TRBJ2-5, the complete variable domain reads SAVISQKPSRDICQRGTSLTIQCQVDSQVTMMFWYRQQPGQSLTLIATANQGSEATYESGFVIDKFPISRPNLTFSTLTVSNMSPEDSSIYLCSVPTDSFEETQYFGPGTRLLVL.

This clone was seen only once. The V and J genes are TRBV19 and TRBJ2-2; D possibly corresponds to TRBD2 (6 bases). The germline gives CDR1 LNHDA, CDR2 SQIVND (reference sequence). The CDR3 consists of 14 residues. The V end was cut by 6 bases, the J end by 6 bases, with 14 bases between. The CDR3 sequence is CASSPGLSAGELFF. CDR3 coding DNA: TGTGCCAGTAGCCCGGGACTTTCGGCCGGGGAGCTGTTTTTT.

This chain joins TRBV27 and TRBJ2-7; D is unclear. Germline CDR1 reads MNHEY; CDR2 reads SMNVEV (reference sequence). V was trimmed by 6 bases and J by 6 bases, leaving 18 bases between them. CDR3 length: 14 amino acids. The CDR3 DNA reads TGTGCCAGCAGCATACCGGGTCTCCAGGCCGAGCAGTACTTC. It is translated as CASSIPGLQAEQYF.